This T cell receptor (beta chain) was documented in a study of siplizumab effects on memory and regulatory T cells. Whole-study results and caveats: Naive T cells appeared more varied than memory cells and looked like key alloresponse contributors.

V was clipped by 6 bases and J by 0 bases, with 11 bases between them. Germline V gene lookup returns CDR1 SEHNR and CDR2 FQNEAQ (reference sequence). There are 14 residues in the CDR3. The data were produced by immunoSEQ multiplex PCR, yet TCRdb's version contains in-frame clones alone and is incomplete. The table has some 100,000 clones, over 85% seen once. This clone was seen once. The antigen remains undetermined. The specimen sequenced was CD8+ T cells sorted from blood. The genes are TRBV7-9 and TRBJ2-5, with D unclear. This clonotype was obtained from a human donor in good health. Written as DNA, the CDR3 is TGTGCCAGCAGACCGACCGTGTACCAAGAGACCCAGTACTTC. This sequence encodes CASRPTVYQETQYF.